The clone carrying this T cell receptor (beta chain) has just one count. The data were taken from a study of blood T cell repertoires in COVID-19. Study background: Sources were T cells, B-cell-depleted T cells, or PBMCs; the material itself was cDNA or gDNA.

Germline CDR1 is SGDLS and CDR2 is YYNGEE. There are 16 residues in the CDR3. The J segment lost 6 bases and the V segment lost 1 base, leaving 10 bases of the junction unmatched. Authors' processing steps: Reference gene primer amplification in the assay estimated nucleated cell counts. The assay was immunoSEQ multiplex PCR, and TCRdb's table has in-frame clones only and misses some. V and J calls and clone size are those listed in that table; D and trimming were worked out from the DNA. The sample shows roughly 130,000 clones, around 80% of them seen only once. Sequencing input: peripheral blood. The receptor's source is a woman in her fifties or sixties with acute or convalescent COVID-19. The chain employs TRBV9 and TRBJ2-3, with 8 bases lining up with TRBD2. The DNA of the CDR3 is TGTGCCAGCAGCGTATCTTCGGGAGGGGGGCTGGATACGCAGTATTTT. Translation gives CASSVSSGGGLDTQYF. Based on the CDR3 plus reference TRBV9 and TRBJ2-3, the full variable domain is DSGVTQTPKHLITATGQRVTLRCSPRSGDLSVYWYQQSLDQGLQFLIQYYNGEERAKGNILERFSAQQFPDLHSELNLSSLELGDSALYFCASSVSSGGGLDTQYFGPGTRLTVL.